What follows are 28 T cell receptor beta chains derived from one specimen sequenced in a study of blood T cell repertoires in COVID-19. Data came from immunoSEQ multiplex PCR; TCRdb stores just in-frame clones and leaves some out. This table holds approximately 200,000 clones, more than 75% found once. Sample: peripheral blood. All receptors derive from a woman between 35 and 50 years old with COVID-19, enrolled during active disease.

This chain links TRBV18 with TRBJ1-5, with 7 bases lining up with TRBD1. The V gene's germline CDR1 is KGHSH and CDR2 LQKENI. The length of the CDR3 is 15 residues. With V trimmed by 2 bases and J by 2 bases, 3 bases remained unmatched. CDR3 sequence reads: CASSPSQGGNQPQHF. The CDR3 DNA reads as TGTGCCAGCTCACCAAGTCAGGGGGGCAATCAGCCCCAGCATTTT.

The sample holds one count of this clone. V and J are TRBV18 and TRBJ1-2; D possibly corresponds to TRBD1 (6 bases). There are 13 residues in the CDR3. Trimming pared 3 bases from V and 2 bases from J, leaving 7 bases between. CDR1 is KGHSH, CDR2 LQKENI, per germline. CDR3 sequence: CASSPGTNYGYTF. The CDR3 region has the DNA TGTGCCAGCTCACCCGGGACAAACTATGGCTACACCTTC.

J is TRBJ2-1 and V is TRBV10-1; D remains unclear. CDR3 size: 14 residues. Germline V lookup: CDR1 WNHNN, CDR2 SYGVQD (reference sequence). The germline V and J ends were trimmed by 4 bases and 6 bases, with 13 bases remaining between them. The CDR3 is CASSGLEQSNEQFF. The CDR3 coding sequence is TGCGCCAGCAGTGGGCTAGAGCAATCCAATGAGCAGTTCTTC.

The chain links TRBV6-1 to TRBJ2-7, with 9 nucleotides matching TRBD1. This CDR3 spans 18 amino acids. CDR1 and CDR2 (germline): MNHNS, SASEGT. V shed 4 bases and J 4 bases; nucleotides not matched to a gene: 17. DNA for the CDR3: TGTGCCAGCAGTGGAGGGGACAGGGTAACGGGGTTGGCTTACGAGCAGTACTTC. Protein: CASSGGDRVTGLAYEQYF.

The V gene is TRBV12-3 or TRBV12-4, the J gene TRBJ1-5, with 7 bases identical to TRBD1. The CDR3 has 13 residues. J was trimmed by 2 bases and V by 6 bases; bases with no gene match: 1. CDR3 in DNA: TGTGCCAGCAGGGGGACAGGCAATCAGCCCCAGCATTTT. As protein: CASRGTGNQPQHF.

The V gene is TRBV28, the J gene TRBJ2-7; no definite D call. The germline gives CDR1 MDHEN, CDR2 SYDVKM. This CDR3 contains 12 residues. Trimming removed 4 bases from V and 2 bases from J, with 6 bases in between. The CDR3 DNA is TGTGCCAGCAGTTCCAATCCCTACGAGCAGTACTTC. Protein sequence: CASSSNPYEQYF.

This sequence joins TRBV4-2 and TRBJ1-1; D may be TRBD1 (5 bases). The CDR3 sequence is 15 residues long. V was trimmed by 1 base and J by 4 bases, leaving 13 bases between them. Per the germline V gene, CDR1 is LGHNA and CDR2 is YNFKEQ. CDR3 in DNA: TGTGCCAGCAGCCAAGGTGGGGGAGGTGGCACTGAAGCTTTCTTT. Protein product: CASSQGGGGGTEAFF.

The chain couples TRBV7-2 to TRBJ2-4; 8 positions agree with TRBD2. CDR3 size: 15 residues. V shed 2 bases and J 6 bases; nucleotides not matched to a gene: 6. CDR1 and CDR2 from the germline V gene are SGHTA and FQGNSA. DNA of the CDR3: TGTGCCAGCAGCTTATGGCGGGGGGTGACAAACATTCAGTACTTC. Encoded protein: CASSLWRGVTNIQYF.

The chain recombines TRBV5-6 with TRBJ1-6, with D unclear. This CDR3 has 14 amino acids. Germline CDR1 and CDR2: SGHDT and YYEEEE. Trimming cost V 1 base and J 8 bases, with 10 bases left between them. CDR3 sequence reads: CASSLRVTYSPLHF. DNA of the CDR3: TGTGCCAGCAGCTTGCGGGTAACCTATTCACCCCTCCACTTT. The full variable domain, with the rest looked up from reference TRBV5-6 and TRBJ1-6, is DAGVTQSPTHLIKTRGQQVTLRCSPKSGHDTVSWYQQALGQGPQFIFQYYEEEERQRGNFPDRFSGHQFPNYSSELNVNALLLGDSALYLCASSLRVTYSPLHFGNGTRLTVT.

V is TRBV10-3 and J is TRBJ2-3; 8 bases align to TRBD1. The CDR3 covers 17 residues. Per germline, CDR1 ENHRY and CDR2 SYGVKD. The junction had 13 bases not matched to a gene; V was cut back by 4 bases and J by 4 bases. CDR3: CAISGIARGQAADTQYF. CDR3 nucleotide sequence: TGTGCCATCAGTGGGATCGCGAGGGGACAGGCCGCAGATACGCAGTATTTT.

The V gene is TRBV5-8, the J gene TRBJ2-7; 7 positions match TRBD2. This CDR3 has 14 residues. V lost 4 bases to trimming and J lost 4 bases; unmatched junction nucleotides: 8. The germline V gene has CDR1 SGHTS and CDR2 YDEGEE. The CDR3 spells CASSLPGGVYEQYF. As DNA, the CDR3 is TGTGCCAGCAGCCTCCCGGGGGGAGTGTACGAGCAGTACTTC.

This clone was counted once. The chain has TRBV5-1 and TRBJ2-3; D is perhaps TRBD2 (5 bases). Germline V gene data show CDR1 as SGHRS and CDR2 as YFSETQ. Trimming stripped 4 bases from V and 0 bases from J, with 9 bases between. This CDR3 spans 14 amino acids. Here the CDR3 DNA reads TGCGCCAGCAGCCCGAGCGGTAGCACAGATACGCAGTATTTT. Translated: CASSPSGSTDTQYF.

V and J are TRBV19 and TRBJ2-2; 13 nucleotides align to TRBD2. The CDR3 consists of 16 residues. CDR1 is LNHDA, CDR2 SQIVND, per germline (reference sequence). Germline trimming cut 7 bases from V and 2 bases from J; bases unmatched to any gene: 4. CDR3 coding DNA: TGTGCCAGTATACGACTAGCGGGGGGCAACACCGGGGAGCTGTTTTTT. Amino acids: CASIRLAGGNTGELFF.

The rearrangement links TRBV30 to TRBJ1-2, with 8 bases that match TRBD1. Trimming at V came to 2 bases and at J to 6 bases, leaving 5 bases not matched to a gene. CDR3 length: 13 residues. Germline CDR1 GTSNPN, CDR2 SVGIG (reference sequence). The CDR3 DNA reads TGTGCCTGGAGTATGACAGGGGATAATGGCTACACCTTC. Residues: CAWSMTGDNGYTF.

V gene TRBV19 combines with J gene TRBJ2-2; no clear D. The germline gives CDR1 LNHDA, CDR2 SQIVND (reference sequence). This CDR3 contains 15 residues. V dropped 6 bases and J dropped 4 bases, with 15 bases sitting between them. The CDR3 coding sequence is TGTGCCAGTAGCCCCAACCCGCCACTCACCGGGGAGCTGTTTTTT. Translation gives CASSPNPPLTGELFF. The whole variable domain, filled in from reference TRBV19 and TRBJ2-2, reads DGGITQSPKYLFRKEGQNVTLSCEQNLNHDAMYWYRQDPGQGLRLIYYSQIVNDFQKGDIAEGYSVSREKKESFPLTVTSAQKNPTAFYLCASSPNPPLTGELFFGEGSRLTVL.

The chain combines TRBV30 with TRBJ1-2, with D maybe TRBD1 (5 bases). Germline lookup yields CDR1 GTSNPN and CDR2 SVGIG (reference sequence). The CDR3 loop spans 15 amino acids. V gave up 0 bases and J gave up 2 bases, with 13 bases separating them. CDR3 nucleotides: TGTGCCTGGAGTGTACAAGGGGTTTGGAACTATGGCTACACCTTC. Its protein product is CAWSVQGVWNYGYTF.

This clone was detected a few times. In nucleotides, the CDR3 is TGTGCCAGCACTTTCAGGTCCTACGAGCAGTACTTC. Its protein product is CASTFRSYEQYF. The chain joins TRBV2 to TRBJ2-7; D is uncertain. The germline V and J ends were trimmed by 7 bases and 1 base, with 8 bases remaining between them. The CDR3 has 12 residues. Germline CDR1 is SNHLY and CDR2 is FYNNEI.

V gene TRBV7-8 combines with J gene TRBJ1-3; 8 positions match TRBD1. CDR1 and CDR2 (germline): SGHVS, FQNEAQ. The length of the CDR3 is 18 residues. V shed 5 bases and J 0 bases; nucleotides not matched to a gene: 12. CDR3 sequence (DNA): TGTGCCAGCAGCCCCCGACAGGGGCTAGTGAGCTCTGGAAACACCATATATTTT. Protein: CASSPRQGLVSSGNTIYF. Supplemented by reference TRBV7-8 and TRBJ1-3, the full variable domain reads GAGVSQSPRYKVAKRGQDVALRCDPISGHVSLFWYQQALGQGPEFLTYFQNEAQLDKSGLPSDRFFAERPEGSVSTLKIQRTQQEDSAVYLCASSPRQGLVSSGNTIYFGEGSWLTVV.

The chain employs TRBV19 and TRBJ1-2; D gene ambiguous. V was pared by 8 bases and J by 4 bases, with 11 bases between. The CDR3 runs 12 residues. Germline values: CDR1 LNHDA, CDR2 SQIVND (reference sequence). The chain's CDR3 is CASVKAGYGYTF. CDR3 sequence (DNA): TGTGCCAGTGTCAAGGCAGGCTATGGCTACACCTTC.

This chain links TRBV5-1 with TRBJ1-6, with 7 bases fitting TRBD1. CDR1 SGHRS and CDR2 YFSETQ come from the germline V gene. The CDR3 length is 15 residues. V lost 2 bases, J lost 6 bases, and 5 bases stayed unmatched. The CDR3 loop reads CASSFGAGGNSPLHF. The DNA of the CDR3 is TGCGCCAGCAGCTTTGGGGCAGGGGGTAATTCACCCCTCCACTTT.

The chain couples TRBV5-1 to TRBJ2-5; TRBD1 agrees at 7 bases. Germline V gene sequence: CDR1 SGHRS, CDR2 YFSETQ. CDR3 length: 14 amino acids. The trim removed 4 bases at V and 2 bases at J, leaving 5 bases unmatched. This CDR3 reads CASSSTGVQETQYF. The CDR3 region has the DNA TGCGCCAGCAGCAGCACAGGGGTGCAAGAGACCCAGTACTTC.

V is TRBV5-1 and J is TRBJ2-3, with TRBD1 matching 9 bases. Germline assignment: CDR1 SGHRS and CDR2 YFSETQ. The CDR3 loop spans 15 amino acids. With V trimmed by 2 bases and J by 1 base, 2 bases remained unmatched. CDR3 bases: TGCGCCAGCAGCTTCCGGGACAGGGGCACAGATACGCAGTATTTT. Its translation is CASSFRDRGTDTQYF.

CDR3 in amino acids: CASSRPGTGLEQETQYF. Written as DNA, the CDR3 is TGTGCCAGCAGCCGTCCCGGGACAGGGTTGGAACAAGAGACCCAGTACTTC. This sequence joins TRBV14 and TRBJ2-5, with 9 bases that match TRBD1. Trimming took 4 bases from V and 2 from J; bases not matched to a gene: 11. Germline CDR1 is SGHDN and CDR2 is FVKESK. CDR3 length: 17 residues.

This clone was seen a few times. The chain is built from TRBV7-9 and TRBJ2-7; 7 bases are a match to TRBD2. The CDR3 has 14 residues. V lost 5 bases, J lost 4 bases, and 8 bases stayed unmatched. Germline CDR1 is SEHNR and CDR2 is FQNEAQ (reference sequence). The CDR3 sequence: CASSPSLGGYEQYF. The CDR3 DNA is TGTGCCAGCAGCCCCTCCCTCGGGGGGTACGAGCAGTACTTC.

The chain uses TRBV4-1 and TRBJ2-3; 12 bases align to TRBD2. Germline CDR1 MGHRA, CDR2 YSYEKL. The length of the CDR3 is 17 residues. V shed 2 bases and J 5 bases; nucleotides not matched to a gene: 8. CDR3 in DNA: TGCGCCAGCAGCCAATATGAACGGACTAGCGGGGTAGATACGCAGTATTTT. Its translation is CASSQYERTSGVDTQYF.

The genes are TRBV19 and TRBJ2-7; 7 bases align to TRBD2. The J segment lost 2 bases and the V segment lost 5 bases, leaving 6 bases of the junction unmatched. CDR1 is LNHDA and CDR2 is SQIVND in the germline V gene (reference sequence). This CDR3 has 14 amino acids. CDR3 DNA sequence: TGTGCCAGTAGTGCTCGAGCGGGAACCTACGAGCAGTACTTC. Translated: CASSARAGTYEQYF.

V is TRBV5-1 and J is TRBJ2-7; perhaps TRBD2 as D (7 bases). The CDR3 length is 16 residues. Germline assignment: CDR1 SGHRS and CDR2 YFSETQ. V lost 4 bases, J lost 1 base, and 18 bases lay in between. CDR3 sequence (DNA): TGCGCCAGCAGCCCCCTCACTAGGGGGGGATCCTACGAGCAGTACTTC. Encoded protein: CASSPLTRGGSYEQYF.

The chain's CDR3 is CAISGGTSGAGANVLTF. The CDR3 DNA sequence: TGTGCCATCAGTGGCGGAACTTCGGGGGCTGGGGCCAACGTCCTGACTTTC. The chain couples TRBV10-3 to TRBJ2-6; perhaps TRBD2 as D (6 bases). The CDR3 consists of 17 residues. The V gene's germline CDR1 is ENHRY and CDR2 SYGVKD. Deletions cut 4 bases from V and 2 bases from J, with 15 bases between.